This paragraph covers one TCR beta chain sequence. This sample was taken from a study of blood T cell repertoires in COVID-19. Study-wide background: The United States, Italy and Spain supplied acute and convalescent COVID-19 samples. PBMCs, B-cell-depleted T cells, or T cells were the source of the cDNA or gDNA that made up the material.

Authors' data handling: From reference gene primer amplification, estimates of nucleated cell counts were derived. Libraries were prepared by immunoSEQ multiplex PCR; TCRdb keeps only in-frame clonotypes and omits some of them. The V and J calls and clone size come from that table; D and trimming were worked out from the DNA. Of approximately 500,000 clones listed, approximately 92% are singletons. Losses at the gene ends were 4 bases for V and 1 base for J; bases not matched to a gene: 10. The CDR3 runs 16 residues. CDR1 MGHRA and CDR2 YSYEKL come from the germline V gene. Enrollment of patients from Seattle took place during active infection, with longitudinal follow-up.

The clonotype comes from a man between 18 and 29 years old with COVID-19, enrolled during active disease. The chain couples TRBV4-1 to TRBJ2-7, with 7 bases aligning to TRBD2. Sequences were obtained from peripheral blood. The CDR3 sequence: CASSLMGTSVSYEQYF. The CDR3 nucleotides read TGCGCCAGCAGCCTGATGGGAACTAGCGTTTCCTACGAGCAGTACTTC.